The 19 T cell receptor beta chains listed next were all sequenced from one sample in a study of cytomegalovirus exposure and HLA in healthy donors. Primers: 60 Vbeta forward and 13 Jbeta reverse. TCRdb's copy holds only in-frame clones and misses some; the assay was immunoSEQ multiplex PCR. The table has some 160,000 clones, roughly a tenth seen once; the top ten hold less than 2%. Sequences were obtained from PBMCs. The receptors were gathered from a male donor in good health and CMV-seronegative.

This clone appeared a few times. V gene TRBV7-9 combines with J gene TRBJ1-4, with 9 bases matching TRBD1. Looked up from germline, CDR1 is SEHNR and CDR2 is FQNEAQ (reference sequence). J gave up 8 bases and V 5 bases, and 3 bases lay outside the gene matches. The CDR3 length is 13 residues. The CDR3 DNA is TGTGCCAGCAGCCTTGGGACAGGGGAAAAACTGTTTTTT. This codes for CASSLGTGEKLFF.

The CDR3 bases are TGTGCCAGCAGCTTAGGGGGACAAACAATGAACACTGAAGCTTTCTTT. Translation: CASSLGGQTMNTEAFF. This chain uses TRBV7-8 with TRBJ1-1; TRBD1 might be the D (6 bases). CDR3 length equals 16 residues. CDR1 SGHVS and CDR2 FQNEAQ come from the germline V gene. The V end lost 1 base, the J end lost 0 bases, and 12 bases lay between the germline ends.

This clone showed up just a few times. J is TRBJ1-5 and V is TRBV28, with 9 bases lining up with TRBD1. The germline gives CDR1 MDHEN, CDR2 SYDVKM. There are 16 residues in the CDR3. V gave up 6 bases and J gave up 7 bases; unmatched junction bases: 13. In nucleotides, the CDR3 is TGTGCCAGCAGCCACCCCGAACAGGGGGCTTGGCAGCCCCAGCATTTT. It yields the protein CASSHPEQGAWQPQHF.

The chain carries TRBV6-5 and TRBJ2-7, with TRBD1 identical over 8 bases. With V trimmed by 2 bases and J by 0 bases, 6 bases remained unmatched. The CDR3 spans 16 residues. Germline CDR1 and CDR2: MNHEY and SVGAGI. The CDR3 reads CASSYAGQGFSYEQYF. In DNA form, the CDR3 reads TGTGCCAGCAGTTACGCCGGACAGGGATTCTCCTACGAGCAGTACTTC.

This clone was found a few times. V and J are TRBV5-1 and TRBJ1-1; D is possibly TRBD1 (6 bases). The CDR3 is made up of 15 amino acids. The V end was cut by 4 bases, the J end by 1 base, with 14 bases between. Germline assignment: CDR1 SGHRS and CDR2 YFSETQ. The CDR3 loop is CASSLRTDKNTEAFF. DNA of the CDR3: TGCGCCAGCAGCCTTCGGACAGATAAGAACACTGAAGCTTTCTTT.

The V and J genes are TRBV29-1 and TRBJ2-3, with 7 bases that match TRBD2. This CDR3 has 12 residues. After removal of 7 bases from V and 4 bases from J, the junction contained 5 bases not matched to a gene. Germline V CDR1 and CDR2: SQVTM, ANQGSEA. CDR3 nucleotide sequence: TGCAGCGCAACAGCGGGGTCAGATACGCAGTATTTT. Protein sequence: CSATAGSDTQYF.

The chain links TRBV27 to TRBJ2-7; D is possibly TRBD1 (6 bases). This CDR3 region has 16 residues. CDR1 MNHEY and CDR2 SMNVEV come from the germline V gene (reference sequence). The ends were cut back, 5 bases at V and 3 bases at J, with 20 bases in the middle. Here the CDR3 reads CASSRRPPGANYEQYF. The CDR3, as DNA: TGTGCCAGCAGTCGCCGTCCTCCAGGGGCCAACTACGAGCAGTACTTC.

The chain employs TRBV20-1 and TRBJ2-3; 8 bases are a match to TRBD1. The ends lost 5 bases at V and 10 bases at J; junction bases unmatched: 2. CDR1 is DFQATT, CDR2 SNEGSKA, per germline (reference sequence). This CDR3 contains 10 residues. This CDR3 reads CSARTGSQYF. CDR3 coding DNA: TGCAGTGCTCGGACAGGGTCGCAGTATTTT.

CDR3 sequence: CASSSPWEEFTDTQYF. The CDR3 bases are TGTGCCAGCAGCTCACCTTGGGAGGAGTTCACAGATACGCAGTATTTT. This chain uses TRBV11-2 with TRBJ2-3; possibly TRBD2 for D (6 bases). CDR3 length: 16 amino acids. Germline-derived CDR1 and CDR2 are SGHAT and FQNNGV. Trimming shortened V by 4 bases and J by 2 bases, and 16 bases separated the two germline ends.

J is TRBJ2-1 and V is TRBV5-1; D gene ambiguous. Between the trimmed V and J ends, which lost 5 bases and 5 bases, there was a span of 14 bases. In germline, CDR1 is SGHRS, CDR2 YFSETQ. There are 14 residues in the CDR3. The CDR3 DNA follows: TGCGCCAGCAGTCTGGAGTACGGCCACAATGAGCAGTTCTTC. Residues: CASSLEYGHNEQFF.

The sample holds a few counts of this clone. The chain recombines TRBV6-1 with TRBJ2-7, with no clear D. Germline values: CDR1 MNHNS, CDR2 SASEGT. Trimming stripped 4 bases from V and 2 bases from J, with 12 bases between. The CDR3 consists of 14 residues. The CDR3 DNA reads TGTGCCAGCAGTGTGATGGCAGTAACCTACGAGCAGTACTTC. Translated, it gives CASSVMAVTYEQYF.

This clone has just a few counts. The chain joins TRBV7-2 to TRBJ2-7; no reliable D call. V dropped 1 base and J dropped 5 bases, with 9 bases sitting between them. The CDR3 runs 13 residues. CDR1 is SGHTA, CDR2 FQGNSA, per germline. The CDR3 region is CASSLGRGDEQYF. Here the CDR3 DNA reads TGTGCCAGCAGCTTAGGCCGAGGTGACGAGCAGTACTTC.

This clone was counted between two and nine times. V gene TRBV25-1 combines with J gene TRBJ2-3; the match to TRBD2 covers 10 bases. V lost 2 bases and J lost 5; bases outside the gene matches: 4. The CDR3 has 15 amino acids. CDR1 and CDR2 from the germline V gene are MGHDK and SYGVNS. CDR3 region: CASSERTSGKDTQYF. CDR3 DNA: TGTGCCAGCAGTGAAAGGACTAGCGGCAAAGATACGCAGTATTTT.

This clone has a handful of counts. The chain uses TRBV7-2 and TRBJ2-7; weak D call: TRBD2 (6 bases). CDR1 and CDR2 from the germline V gene are SGHTA and FQGNSA. The CDR3 length is 15 residues. Trimming shortened V by 4 bases and J by 1 base, and 14 bases separated the two germline ends. The DNA for the CDR3 is TGTGCCAGCAGCTCTTTGGACTATACGTCCTACGAGCAGTACTTC. This encodes CASSSLDYTSYEQYF.

J is TRBJ2-1 and V is TRBV19, with a weak D call TRBD2 (6 bases). V was trimmed by 8 bases and J by 9 bases, leaving 14 bases between them. Germline V gives CDR1 LNHDA, CDR2 SQIVND (reference sequence). The CDR3 runs 12 residues. The CDR3: CASSGGAGEQFF. The CDR3 bases are TGTGCCAGTTCCGGGGGTGCCGGTGAGCAGTTCTTC. Filled out from reference TRBV19 and TRBJ2-1, the complete variable domain reads DGGITQSPKYLFRKEGQNVTLSCEQNLNHDAMYWYRQDPGQGLRLIYYSQIVNDFQKGDIAEGYSVSREKKESFPLTVTSAQKNPTAFYLCASSGGAGEQFFGPGTRLTVL.

This clone was seen a handful of times. The chain has TRBV30 and TRBJ1-2; TRBD1 agrees at 7 bases. J lost 2 bases, V lost 2 bases, and 2 bases had no gene match. The CDR3 is 13 residues long. From germline, CDR1 is GTSNPN and CDR2 SVGIG (reference sequence). The CDR3 loop is CAWSQQGNYGYTF. The CDR3 DNA is TGTGCCTGGAGTCAACAGGGGAACTATGGCTACACCTTC.

Regarding this clone: An end of the junction differs from the germline gene, which may be a read error. This chain's CDR3 is CASSPQGLAGKETQYF. CDR3 DNA: TGTGCCAGCTCCCCACAAGGACTAGCGGGGAAAGAGACCCAGTACTTC. This sequence joins TRBV18 and TRBJ2-5; 12 bases align to TRBD2. This CDR3 spans 16 amino acids. In germline, CDR1 is KGHSH, CDR2 LQKENI.

This clone was counted only a few times. This CDR3 is CASSIEEGANVLTF. In DNA, the CDR3 is TGTGCCAGCAGCATCGAGGAAGGGGCCAACGTCCTGACTTTC. This chain links TRBV6-5 with TRBJ2-6; no clear D. Trimming cost V 6 bases and J 4 bases, with 10 bases left between them. The CDR3 runs 14 residues. Germline values: CDR1 MNHEY, CDR2 SVGAGI.

This clone came up a few times. This chain uses TRBV7-9 with TRBJ1-5; tentative D call: TRBD1 (6 bases). This CDR3 is 14 amino acids long. The ends were cut back, 1 base at V and 5 bases at J, with 9 bases in the middle. CDR1 is SEHNR, CDR2 FQNEAQ, per germline (reference sequence). The CDR3 loop reads CASSLGTEYQPQHF. As DNA, the CDR3 is TGTGCCAGCAGCTTAGGGACAGAGTATCAGCCCCAGCATTTT.